A selection of T cell receptor beta chains follows, all from one sample in a study of CD8+ T cells in alopecia areata. Produced via immunoSEQ multiplex PCR; TCRdb's table is partial and in-frame only. The sample contains 110,000 to 150,000 clones, approximately 49% of which appear only once. Sample: CD4+ T cells sorted from blood, taken at week 0. The receptors come from a human donor with alopecia areata. Both conserved end residues are part of each CDR3. A D gene is named only where the DNA matches it firmly. Clone size, where shown, is once, few, many, or a class for clones that have expanded.

CDR3aa,CDR3nt,v_gene,d_gene,abundance,j_gene
CASSYVEGTAFF,TGTGCCAGCAGTTACGTTGAGGGGACGGCTTTCTTT,TRBV6-6,.,.,TRBJ1-1
CASSQATGTGGYEQYF,TGCGCCAGCAGCCAGGCGACCGGGACAGGAGGCTACGAGCAGTACTTC,TRBV4-3,TRBD1,.,TRBJ2-7
CASSQAGLSYEQYF,TGCGCCAGCAGCCAAGCGGGACTCTCCTACGAGCAGTACTTC,TRBV4-3,.,.,TRBJ2-7
CAITPGTGTGYEQYF,TGTGCCATCACCCCTGGGACAGGGACGGGGTACGAGCAGTACTTC,TRBV10-3,TRBD1,.,TRBJ2-7
CASSLGAGAREQYF,TGTGCCAGCAGCTTAGGGGCAGGGGCAAGGGAGCAGTACTTC,TRBV13,.,few,TRBJ2-7
CSVRTTTDTQYF,TGCAGCGTCAGGACTACCACAGATACGCAGTATTTT,TRBV29-1,.,.,TRBJ2-3
CAWSALAESTDTQYF,TGTGCCTGGAGTGCCCTAGCGGAGAGCACAGATACGCAGTATTTT,TRBV30,TRBD2,.,TRBJ2-3
CASSSYSGIGQETQYF,TGTGCCAGCAGCTCCTATAGCGGGATCGGGCAAGAGACCCAGTACTTC,TRBV11-2,TRBD2,.,TRBJ2-5
CASSHQGMRGYTF,TGTGCCAGCAGCCATCAGGGAATGCGTGGCTACACCTTC,TRBV13,.,few,TRBJ1-2
CATTGDSYEQYF,TGTGCGACTACGGGCGACTCCTACGAGCAGTACTTC,TRBV2,.,once,TRBJ2-7
CASSLQGNKPQHF,TGTGCCAGTAGCCTACAGGGGAATAAGCCCCAGCATTTT,TRBV19,TRBD1,.,TRBJ1-5
CSLRWASGRVTDTQYF,TGCAGCCTCCGTTGGGCTAGCGGGCGTGTCACAGATACGCAGTATTTT,TRBV29-1,TRBD2,.,TRBJ2-3
CASSLQTDYEQYF,TGTGCTAGCAGCTTACAGACGGACTACGAGCAGTACTTC,TRBV7-7,.,once,TRBJ2-7
CATSRDRGRGNTIYF,TGTGCCACCAGCAGAGATCGGGGGCGAGGAAACACCATATATTTT,TRBV15,.,.,TRBJ1-3
CAGTVGMTGTGGGYTF,TGTGCCGGCACGGTCGGGATGACCGGGACAGGGGGCGGCTACACCTTC,TRBV28,TRBD1,.,TRBJ1-2
CASSATGTNNEKLFF,TGTGCCAGCAGCGCTACCGGGACTAATAATGAAAAACTGTTTTTT,TRBV9,.,few,TRBJ1-4
CASSFRVMGTDTQYF,TGTGCCAGCAGTTTTCGAGTGATGGGCACAGATACGCAGTATTTT,TRBV27,.,few,TRBJ2-3
CASSPPVGEPQHF,TGTGCCAGCTCACCACCAGTAGGCGAGCCCCAGCATTTT,TRBV18,.,.,TRBJ1-5
CSVDPLASGYGYTF,TGCAGCGTGGACCCCCTGGCATCTGGCTATGGCTACACCTTC,TRBV29-1,.,.,TRBJ1-2
CASSLGTKQETQYF,TGCGCCAGCAGCTTGGGAACGAAACAAGAGACCCAGTACTTC,TRBV5-1,.,.,TRBJ2-5
CSVARSSYNEQFF,TGCAGCGTTGCTCGAAGCTCCTACAATGAGCAGTTCTTC,TRBV29-1,.,few,TRBJ2-1
CSVAKLAGSSFYNEQFF,TGCAGCGTTGCTAAGCTAGCGGGAAGTAGTTTCTACAATGAGCAGTTCTTC,TRBV29-1,TRBD2,few,TRBJ2-1
CASSLGNQPQHF,TGTGCCAGCAGCTTAGGCAATCAGCCCCAGCATTTT,TRBV7-2,.,.,TRBJ1-5
CALDQETQYF,TGTGCCCTCGACCAAGAGACCCAGTACTTC,TRBV7-9,.,.,TRBJ2-5
CASSLQLDNEQFF,TGCGCCAGCAGCTTGCAACTAGACAATGAGCAGTTCTTC,TRBV5-1,.,.,TRBJ2-1
CASSPTGSTNEKLFF,TGTGCCAGCAGCCCAACAGGGTCAACTAATGAAAAACTGTTTTTT,TRBV2,.,.,TRBJ1-4
CSVEREASYEQYF,TGCAGCGTAGAGCGGGAGGCATCCTACGAGCAGTACTTC,TRBV29-1,TRBD2,few,TRBJ2-7
CASTSRLNTEAFF,TGTGCCAGCACAAGCAGGCTGAACACTGAAGCTTTCTTT,TRBV27,.,few,TRBJ1-1
CASSFGPPGRGKDTQYF,TGCGCCAGCAGCTTCGGTCCCCCCGGTCGGGGGAAAGATACGCAGTATTTT,TRBV5-1,.,.,TRBJ2-3
CASSSGTGGEQYF,TGTGCCAGCAGCTCGGGGACAGGCGGCGAGCAGTACTTC,TRBV7-3,TRBD1,.,TRBJ2-7
CASSLNPTSGRVDTQYF,TGCGCCAGCAGCTTGAACCCGACTAGCGGGAGAGTGGATACGCAGTATTTT,TRBV5-1,TRBD2,.,TRBJ2-3
CASSSIGTTDTQYF,TGTGCCAGCAGCTCGATCGGGACCACAGATACGCAGTATTTT,TRBV28,.,.,TRBJ2-3
CASSFDQGGEQFF,TGTGCCAGCAGCTTTGACCAGGGGGGTGAGCAGTTCTTC,TRBV5-4,.,.,TRBJ2-1
CSVEGGSLKFF,TGCAGCGTTGAAGGTGGGAGTTTAAAGTTCTTC,TRBV29-1,.,few,TRBJ2-1
CASSQSEYNSNQPQHF,TGCGCCAGCAGTCAATCTGAATACAATAGCAATCAGCCCCAGCATTTT,TRBV23-1,.,.,TRBJ1-5
CSVDSGRSYEQYF,TGCAGCGTTGATAGCGGGAGGTCCTACGAGCAGTACTTC,TRBV29-1,TRBD2,.,TRBJ2-7
CAWSSRDRAYNEQFF,TGTGCCTGGAGTTCTCGGGACAGGGCCTACAATGAGCAGTTCTTC,TRBV30,TRBD1,.,TRBJ2-1
CSVVTLPGETQYF,TGCAGCGTTGTCACTCTACCAGGGGAGACCCAGTACTTC,TRBV29-1,.,.,TRBJ2-5
CASSGGTDTQYF,TGTGCCAGCTCAGGAGGCACAGATACGCAGTATTTT,TRBV18,.,.,TRBJ2-3
CASSSLQGAVNEQFF,TGTGCCAGCAGCTCCTTACAGGGGGCGGTTAATGAGCAGTTCTTC,TRBV5-4,TRBD1,.,TRBJ2-1
CATSKHGQGTDTQYF,TGTGCCACCAGCAAACACGGACAGGGCACAGATACGCAGTATTTT,TRBV15,TRBD1,.,TRBJ2-3
CASSFSPGNTIYF,TGTGCCAGCAGCTTCTCCCCCGGAAACACCATATATTTT,TRBV7-2,.,few,TRBJ1-3